These 26 T cell receptor beta chains came from one sample sequenced in a study of cytomegalovirus exposure and HLA in healthy donors. The PCR was carried out with 60 Vbeta primers and 13 Jbeta primers. Some clones are missing from TCRdb's copy, which holds only in-frame ones; the method was immunoSEQ multiplex PCR. Of around 100,000 clones in the sample, around four fifths are singletons; the top ten hold over 3.5%. The source material was PBMCs. These receptors all stem from a man aged 35 to 55 in good health and CMV-seronegative.

J is TRBJ2-5 and V is TRBV5-1, with 9 nucleotides matching TRBD2. The CDR3 consists of 14 residues. Germline V lookup: CDR1 SGHRS, CDR2 YFSETQ. V trimming: 0 bases; J trimming: 5 bases; junction bases outside the gene matches: 2. CDR3 bases: TGCGCCAGCAGCTTGGCTAGCGGGATCGAGACCCAGTACTTC. Protein: CASSLASGIETQYF. Full variable domain (rest looked up from reference TRBV5-1 and TRBJ2-5): KAGVTQTPRYLIKTRGQQVTLSCSPISGHRSVSWYQQTPGQGLQFLFEYFSETQRNKGNFPGRFSGRQFSNSRSEMNVSTLELGDSALYLCASSLASGIETQYFGPGTRLLVL.

The rearrangement uses TRBV27 and TRBJ1-1, with 8 bases identical to TRBD1. Germline V gene lookup returns CDR1 MNHEY and CDR2 SMNVEV (reference sequence). V lost 2 bases, J lost 5 bases, and 1 base stayed unmatched. There are 13 residues in the CDR3. In DNA form, the CDR3 reads TGTGCCAGCAGTTTAGACAGGGGAACTGAAGCTTTCTTT. This codes for CASSLDRGTEAFF.

The rearrangement uses TRBV5-1 and TRBJ1-1; weak D call: TRBD1 (6 bases). Germline lookup yields CDR1 SGHRS and CDR2 YFSETQ. Trimming took 3 bases from V and 0 from J, leaving 12 bases between them. The CDR3 totals 15 residues. The CDR3 protein is CASSYTGSMNTEAFF. CDR3 nucleotides: TGCGCCAGCAGCTATACAGGGAGTATGAACACTGAAGCTTTCTTT. Full variable domain (outside the CDR3, taken from reference TRBV5-1 and TRBJ1-1): KAGVTQTPRYLIKTRGQQVTLSCSPISGHRSVSWYQQTPGQGLQFLFEYFSETQRNKGNFPGRFSGRQFSNSRSEMNVSTLELGDSALYLCASSYTGSMNTEAFFGQGTRLTVV.

The CDR3 nucleotides are TGTGCCTGGAGCGCTACTACAGGGTTCGGCTACACCTTC. It codes for CAWSATTGFGYTF. The V and J genes are TRBV30 and TRBJ1-2, with D maybe TRBD1 (6 bases). The CDR3 length is 13 residues. Trimming cost V 3 bases and J 8 bases, with 16 bases left between them. Per germline, CDR1 GTSNPN and CDR2 SVGIG (reference sequence).

The chain combines TRBV30 with TRBJ1-5, with no clear D. The germline CDR1 and CDR2 sequences are GTSNPN and SVGIG (reference sequence). There are 14 residues in the CDR3. Trimming left V 0 bases short and J 3 bases short, with 9 bases between. The CDR3 coding sequence is TGTGCCTGGAGTGTAAGCAGGCCCAATCAGCCCCAGCATTTT. It codes for CAWSVSRPNQPQHF.

This sequence joins TRBV6-5 and TRBJ2-3; 12 bases map to TRBD2. The CDR3 loop spans 15 amino acids. Trimming removed 7 bases from V and 6 bases from J; junction bases left unmatched: 8. The germline gives CDR1 MNHEY, CDR2 SVGAGI. DNA for the CDR3: TGTGCCAGCACTTTTCTAGCGGGGGGGCTTGATACGCAGTATTTT. Its protein is CASTFLAGGLDTQYF.

The gene calls are TRBV19 and TRBJ1-5; D unclear. V lost 7 bases to trimming and J lost 0 bases, with 16 bases between them. The germline V gene encodes CDR1 LNHDA and CDR2 SQIVND (reference sequence). The CDR3 has 16 residues. CDR3 coding DNA: TGTGCCAGTAAGGCGGGAAATGTTTATAGCAATCAGCCCCAGCATTTT. Protein product: CASKAGNVYSNQPQHF. The full variable domain, in which reference TRBV19 and TRBJ1-5 provide the parts outside the CDR3, is DGGITQSPKYLFRKEGQNVTLSCEQNLNHDAMYWYRQDPGQGLRLIYYSQIVNDFQKGDIAEGYSVSREKKESFPLTVTSAQKNPTAFYLCASKAGNVYSNQPQHFGDGTRLSIL.

The chain is built from TRBV11-3 and TRBJ2-7, with TRBD2 matching 10 bases. Germline V gene data show CDR1 as SGHNT and CDR2 as YENEEA. The CDR3 has 15 amino acids. V lost 5 bases to trimming and J lost 0 bases; unmatched junction nucleotides: 4. The CDR3 DNA sequence: TGTGCCAGCAGCCCTAGCGGGGGAAGCTCCTACGAGCAGTACTTC. Translating gives CASSPSGGSSYEQYF.

On this clone: One end of the junction varies from germline; a read error may be responsible. The chain employs TRBV7-9 and TRBJ2-6; no definite D call. CDR1 is SEHNR, CDR2 FQNEAQ, per germline (reference sequence). CDR3 length: 15 amino acids. The CDR3 loop reads CSSSLGNSGANVLTF. The CDR3 DNA is TGTTCCAGCAGCTTAGGTAACTCTGGGGCCAACGTCCTGACTTTC.

The genes are TRBV5-4 and TRBJ1-2, with TRBD1 as a possible D gene (5 bases). V was pared by 4 bases and J by 8 bases, with 12 bases between. The CDR3 contains 12 residues. The germline V gene encodes CDR1 SGHNT and CDR2 YYREEE (reference sequence). This CDR3 reads CASSPGGGGYTF. The CDR3 DNA is TGTGCCAGCAGCCCGGGGGGAGGCGGCTACACCTTC.

This chain uses TRBV7-2 with TRBJ2-7, with D tentatively TRBD1 (5 bases). The CDR3 has 12 amino acids. The ends were cut back, 6 bases at V and 6 bases at J, with 12 bases in the middle. The germline CDR1 and CDR2 sequences are SGHTA and FQGNSA. CDR3 residues: CASSKTGSEQYV. The CDR3, as DNA: TGTGCCAGCAGTAAAACAGGTTCCGAGCAGTACGTC.

V and J are TRBV5-1 and TRBJ1-1; D perhaps matches TRBD1 (6 bases). This CDR3 is built from 13 residues. Germline-derived CDR1 and CDR2 are SGHRS and YFSETQ. V was pared by 4 bases and J by 4 bases, with 11 bases between. The CDR3 region has the DNA TGCGCCAGCAGCCTCACCAGGGGCACTGAAGCTTTCTTT. Translated, it gives CASSLTRGTEAFF.

The chain has TRBV19 and TRBJ2-5, with 7 bases matching TRBD1. The tail of the sequence fits TRBJ2-7 better, so the J call may be wrong. Germline loops: CDR1 LNHDA, CDR2 SQIVND (reference sequence). CDR3 length: 15 residues. CDR3 DNA sequence: TGTGCCAGTAGTAAAAGACAGGGACAATCCTACGAGCAGTACTTC. Translated, it gives CASSKRQGQSYEQYF.

The J gene is TRBJ2-3, the V gene TRBV9; 7 positions match TRBD2. Germline lookup yields CDR1 SGDLS and CDR2 YYNGEE. CDR3 length: 16 amino acids. The V gene end was trimmed by 3 bases and the J gene end by 6 bases; junction bases not matched to a gene: 13. In DNA form, the CDR3 reads TGTGCCAGCAGCGCGGCCCGTACTAGCGCAGGGGATACGCAGTATTTT. Protein: CASSAARTSAGDTQYF.

The chain is built from TRBV19 and TRBJ1-5, with 9 bases matching TRBD1. The CDR3 runs to 18 residues. V shed 5 bases and J 0 bases; nucleotides not matched to a gene: 11. Germline-derived CDR1 and CDR2 are LNHDA and SQIVND (reference sequence). The CDR3 reads CASSLYVGTGNSNQPQHF. The DNA for the CDR3 is TGTGCCAGTAGTCTTTACGTCGGGACAGGGAATAGCAATCAGCCCCAGCATTTT.

The J gene is TRBJ1-1, the V gene TRBV13, with D maybe TRBD1 (6 bases). The CDR3 length is 11 residues. The germline V gene encodes CDR1 PRHDT and CDR2 FYEKMQ (reference sequence). V shed 8 bases and J shed 5 bases, with 9 bases lying between them. The CDR3 DNA follows: TGTGCCAGCGTCAGGGGAACTGAAGCTTTCTTT. Its protein product is CASVRGTEAFF.

The chain is built from TRBV5-5 and TRBJ2-6; D perhaps matches TRBD1 (5 bases). The CDR3 extends over 15 amino acids. The germline gives CDR1 SGHKS, CDR2 YYEKEE (reference sequence). Trimming took 2 bases from V and 4 from J, leaving 10 bases between them. The CDR3 DNA is TGTGCCAGCAGCTTAGGACAAGAAGGGGCCAACGTCCTGACTTTC. This translates into CASSLGQEGANVLTF.

The genes are TRBV28 and TRBJ1-1, with D perhaps matching TRBD1 (6 bases). Germline V gives CDR1 MDHEN, CDR2 SYDVKM. The CDR3 length is 10 residues. Trimming removed 9 bases at V and 8 bases at J, with 10 bases between. In nucleotides, the CDR3 is TGTGCCAGTACAGGGACAGAAGCTTTCTTT. Amino acids: CASTGTEAFF.

The chain recombines TRBV27 with TRBJ1-1, with 7 nucleotides matching TRBD1. Trimming removed 7 bases from V and 5 bases from J; junction bases left unmatched: 7. Germline V gene lookup returns CDR1 MNHEY and CDR2 SMNVEV (reference sequence). The CDR3 runs to 13 residues. This CDR3 reads CASTRQGGTEAFF. In nucleotides, the CDR3 is TGTGCCAGCACCAGACAGGGTGGGACTGAAGCTTTCTTT.

This clone occurred once. The CDR3 nucleotides read TGTGCCAGCAGCTTAGTACGGGGGGGCACCGGGGAGCTGTTTTTT. Its protein product is CASSLVRGGTGELFF. The rearrangement joins TRBV7-8 to TRBJ2-2; 8 bases map to TRBD2. J lost 4 bases, V lost 1 base, and 2 bases had no gene match. CDR1 SGHVS and CDR2 FQNEAQ come from the germline V gene. The CDR3 spans 15 residues.

For this clone: A read error may account for a junction end that differs from germline. DNA of the CDR3: TGTGCCAGCAGCACTGGACAGCTCGCCCAAGAGATCCAGTACTTC. Protein: CASSTGQLAQEIQYF. The rearrangement links TRBV11-2 to TRBJ2-5, with D possibly matching TRBD1 (6 bases). The V gene's germline CDR1 is SGHAT and CDR2 FQNNGV. There are 15 residues in the CDR3. The entire variable domain, with the rest obtained from reference TRBV11-2 and TRBJ2-5, is as follows: EAGVAQSPRYKIIEKRQSVAFWCNPISGHATLYWYQQILGQGPKLLIQFQNNGVVDDSQLPKDRFSAERLKGVDSTLKIQPAKLEDSAVYLCASSTGQLAQEIQYFGPGTRLLVL.

The chain has TRBV7-2 and TRBJ1-1; 9 bases match TRBD1. The germline CDR1 and CDR2 sequences are SGHTA and FQGNSA. With 1 base clipped from V and 3 bases from J, the junction kept 9 bases outside the gene matches. This CDR3 region has 17 residues. CDR3 bases: TGTGCCAGCAGCTTAGTCAGGACAGGGGCTGGGGACACTGAAGCTTTCTTT. Amino acids: CASSLVRTGAGDTEAFF.

This clone was seen a handful of times. This chain joins TRBV18 and TRBJ1-1; TRBD1 might be the D (6 bases). Germline CDR1 reads KGHSH; CDR2 reads LQKENI. The CDR3 is made up of 15 amino acids. The V end was cut by 2 bases, the J end by 4 bases, with 14 bases between. CDR3 loop: CASSPMFGGPTEAFF. The DNA for the CDR3 is TGTGCCAGCTCACCAATGTTCGGGGGGCCCACTGAAGCTTTCTTT.

This clone was detected only a few times. V usage is TRBV10-3 and J usage is TRBJ2-7; perhaps TRBD1 as D (7 bases). The V end lost 3 bases, the J end lost 6 bases, and 12 bases lay between the germline ends. The length of the CDR3 is 13 residues. Germline values: CDR1 ENHRY, CDR2 SYGVKD. CDR3 loop: CAISDPGGTEQYV. CDR3 bases: TGTGCCATCAGTGACCCAGGGGGGACCGAGCAGTACGTC.

Worth noting for this clone: A read error may produce the germline difference seen at one junction end. The chain recombines TRBV7-9 with TRBJ1-2; D remains unclear. Germline V gene sequence: CDR1 SEHNR, CDR2 FQNEAQ (reference sequence). This CDR3 is 12 amino acids long. The CDR3 nucleotides are TGTTCCAGCAGCTCGGACTCGTATGGCTACACCTTC. Translation gives CSSSSDSYGYTF.

The rearrangement joins TRBV29-1 to TRBJ1-1; 7 bases match TRBD1. This CDR3 region has 14 residues. CDR1 is SQVTM and CDR2 is ANQGSEA in the germline V gene. Losses at the gene ends were 1 base for V and 7 bases for J; bases not matched to a gene: 9. The CDR3 DNA is TGCAGCGTTGAAGCCCGGTCAGGGGGGAATGAAGCTTTCTTT. It codes for CSVEARSGGNEAFF.